This record concerns one T cell receptor beta chain sequence. The method was immunoSEQ multiplex PCR; TCRdb's version includes in-frame clones alone and lacks a portion of them. The sample lists around 63,000 clones; approximately 92% were seen once. The V gene end was trimmed by 6 bases and the J gene end by 0 bases; junction bases not matched to a gene: 4. Germline V gene lookup returns CDR1 SNHLY and CDR2 FYNNEI. This CDR3 is built from 15 residues. The data were obtained in a study of T cell changes during pregnancy in multiple sclerosis. V and J are TRBV2 and TRBJ2-5, with TRBD2 identical over 10 bases. This receptor was obtained from a female donor in good health, enrolled as a control in a pregnancy study. Here the sequenced sample was CD8+ T cells from peripheral blood mononuclear cells, taken in the third trimester of pregnancy. The CDR3 nucleotides are TGTGCCAGCAGGTCTAGCGGGGGTTACCAAGAGACCCAGTACTTC. Protein sequence: CASRSSGGYQETQYF.